This T cell receptor (beta chain) was documented in a study of cytomegalovirus exposure and HLA in healthy donors. Study summary: Earlier work reported 117 million unique TCR beta sequences from about 180 million T cells. A preliminary data release comprised around 85 million unique TCRs obtained from HLA-typed donors.

This clone has just a few counts. What it binds is unknown. The PCR employed 60 Vbeta primers together with 13 Jbeta primers. Data came from immunoSEQ multiplex PCR; TCRdb stores just in-frame clones and leaves some out. The sample yields roughly 180,000 clones, 81% seen once. Trimming cost V 3 bases and J 0 bases, with 18 bases left between them. The germline CDR1 and CDR2 sequences are MNHNS and SASEGT. The CDR3 spans 18 residues. Points from the study as a whole: In a later analysis, parvovirus B19, influenza, CMV and Epstein-Barr virus appeared linked to several top co-occurrence clusters. TCR beta sequences reportedly predicted most subjects' HLA-A and HLA-B alleles accurately.

This rearrangement joins TRBV6-1 to TRBJ1-5; tentative D call: TRBD1 (5 bases). The clonotype comes from a woman under 30 in good health and CMV-seropositive. Sequencing input: PBMCs. Here the CDR3 DNA reads TGTGCCAGCAGTGATGCGGGGGTGGCAGTTAATAGCAATCAGCCCCAGCATTTT. Amino acids: CASSDAGVAVNSNQPQHF.